The TCR beta chain under discussion was sequenced for a study of blood T cell repertoires in COVID-19. About the research overall: Material from acute and convalescent COVID-19 was sourced from the United States, Italy and Spain. Nucleic acid was either cDNA or gDNA, and it came from T cells, B-cell-depleted T cells, or PBMCs.

Germline V lookup: CDR1 SGHTA, CDR2 FQGNSA. V lost 2 bases, J lost 9 bases, and 20 bases lay in between. The CDR3 length is 16 residues. Source study methods: Cell counts per sample came from amplifying reference gene primers. Repertoires were generated with immunoSEQ multiplex PCR, while TCRdb's copy carries only in-frame clones and drops some. V, J and clone size derive from that table, while D and trimming were established from the DNA sequence. The sample includes under 50,000 clones, around four fifths of them seen just once. This chain connects TRBV7-2 to TRBJ2-1; D might be TRBD2 (6 bases). Sequenced input: peripheral blood. The sequence was collected from a man in his sixties or seventies with acute or convalescent COVID-19. CDR3 bases: TGTGCCAGCAGCTTAAATGGCGGGATGGGTTTAGGTGAGCAGTTCTTC. Translating gives CASSLNGGMGLGEQFF.